This note documents a single TCR beta chain sequence. Its target is not known. These data are taken from a study of cytomegalovirus exposure and HLA in healthy donors. Findings of the study overall: Reportedly, a later analysis found an Asian-associated ancestry cluster had fewer N-insertions than the approximately 700-donor mean.

The PCR ran on 60 Vbeta and 13 Jbeta primers. Only in-frame clones appear in the TCRdb table, and some are missing; sequencing was by immunoSEQ multiplex PCR. The profile shows about 100,000 clones, around four fifths of them singletons. The receptor was derived from a man aged 30 to 39 in good health and CMV-seronegative. The source material was PBMCs.

The CDR3 region is CASSQEVLPGEETQYF. In nucleotides, the CDR3 is TGCGCCAGCAGCCAAGAAGTTCTCCCAGGCGAAGAGACCCAGTACTTC. This chain joins TRBV4-3 and TRBJ2-5, with D hard to call. V was trimmed by 0 bases and J by 3 bases, leaving 14 bases between them. Germline V gene data show CDR1 as LGHNA and CDR2 as YSLEER. The CDR3 runs 16 residues.